Listed below are T cell receptor beta chains from one sample, sequenced in a study of blood T cell repertoires in COVID-19. Generated by immunoSEQ multiplex PCR, the TCRdb table keeps only in-frame clones and is missing some. The data contain some 250,000 clones, 86% of them singletons. Sequencing used peripheral blood. Receptors originate from a man in his sixties with acute or convalescent COVID-19. The CDR3 runs from the conserved cysteine through the conserved F or W. A D gene is named only where the DNA matches it firmly. For some rows the clone size is stated as once, few or many, or as a class when expanded; others skip it.

. | TRBJ2-3 | TRBV2 | TRBD2 | CASSEYLAGKADTQYF | TGTGCCAGCAGTGAATACCTAGCGGGAAAGGCAGATACGCAGTATTTT
. | TRBJ2-1 | TRBV28 | . | CASTSFSEGEQFF | TGTGCCAGCACCTCTTTCTCGGAGGGTGAGCAGTTCTTC
. | TRBJ2-1 | TRBV15 | . | CATRGPADYNEQFF | TGTGCCACCAGAGGCCCCGCGGATTACAATGAGCAGTTCTTC
. | TRBJ2-7 | TRBV6-2/TRBV6-3 | TRBD1 | CASSSLLRDRDDVCEQYF | TGTGCCAGCAGTTCCTTGTTGAGAGACAGGGACGACGTATGCGAGCAGTACTTC
. | TRBJ2-3 | TRBV19 | TRBD1 | CASSGTGSTDTQYF | TGTGCCAGTAGTGGGACAGGGAGCACAGATACGCAGTATTTT
. | TRBJ1-2 | TRBV27 | . | CASSDKAPYGYTF | TGTGCCAGCAGTGACAAGGCCCCCTATGGCTACACCTTC
. | TRBJ2-7 | TRBV9 | . | CASSALSEPYEQYF | TGTGCCAGCAGCGCCCTAAGCGAGCCCTACGAGCAGTACTTC
. | TRBJ1-1 | TRBV28 | . | CASSDRWNTEAFF | TGTGCCAGCAGTGACAGGTGGAACACTGAAGCTTTCTTT
. | TRBJ2-7 | TRBV6-2/TRBV6-3 | TRBD2 | CASSYDRGDEQYF | TGTGCCAGCAGTTACGATCGGGGGGACGAGCAGTACTTC
. | TRBJ2-5 | TRBV24-1 | TRBD2 | CATSEPIAGRETQYF | TGTGCCACCAGTGAACCGATAGCGGGAAGAGAGACCCAGTACTTC
. | TRBJ1-6 | TRBV6-4 | . | CASSDLLGWGGDTLHF | TGTGCCAGCAGTGACCTGTTAGGTTGGGGGGGGGATACCCTCCACTTT
. | TRBJ2-7 | TRBV11-3 | . | CASSLGGGIYEQYF | TGTGCCAGCAGCTTGGGTGGCGGGATCTACGAGCAGTACTTC
. | TRBJ2-7 | TRBV29-1 | . | CSGLRGGLNYPSSYEQYF | TGCAGCGGTTTGAGGGGGGGACTAAACTACCCGAGCTCCTACGAGCAGTACTTC
. | TRBJ1-2 | TRBV12-5 | . | CAMVQGSLNYGYTF | TGTGCTATGGTACAGGGAAGTCTTAACTATGGCTACACCTTC
. | TRBJ2-7 | TRBV7-2 | . | CASTPRAGWVYEQYF | TGTGCCAGCACCCCCAGGGCGGGGTGGGTCTACGAGCAGTACTTC
. | TRBJ2-2 | TRBV15 | TRBD1 | CATRPTPGTETTNTGELFF | TGTGCCACCAGGCCGACACCCGGGACAGAGACTACGAACACCGGGGAGCTGTTTTTT
once | TRBJ2-7 | TRBV7-3 | . | CASSVTSGYEQYF | TGTGCCAGCAGCGTCACTAGTGGTTACGAGCAGTACTTC
. | TRBJ1-5 | TRBV29-1 | TRBD1 | CSVWDRGGNQPQHF | TGCAGCGTATGGGACAGGGGCGGCAATCAGCCCCAGCATTTT
. | TRBJ1-3 | TRBV30 | . | CAWTGSPNSGNTIYF | TGTGCCTGGACAGGTTCCCCGAACTCTGGAAACACCATATATTTT
. | TRBJ1-2 | TRBV19 | . | CASSTGAADGYTF | TGTGCCAGTAGTACTGGAGCGGCCGACGGCTACACCTTC
. | TRBJ2-2 | TRBV19 | TRBD1 | CASTSRTGQQSNTGELFF | TGTGCCAGTACCTCCCGGACAGGACAACAATCGAACACCGGGGAGCTGTTTTTT
once | TRBJ2-2 | TRBV29-1 | TRBD2 | CSVGLAGNTGELFF | TGCAGCGTTGGACTAGCCGGGAACACCGGGGAGCTGTTTTTT
. | TRBJ1-2 | TRBV15 | TRBD1 | CATSGRTGQIPNYGYTF | TGTGCCACCAGCGGGAGGACAGGGCAAATACCTAACTATGGCTACACCTTC
. | TRBJ1-1 | TRBV4-2 | TRBD1 | CASSQFLGQGNTEAFF | TGTGCCAGCAGCCAATTCCTGGGACAGGGGAACACTGAAGCTTTCTTT
. | TRBJ2-1 | TRBV7-2 | TRBD2 | CASSQTSGTYNEQFF | TGTGCCAGCAGCCAAACTAGCGGGACTTACAATGAGCAGTTCTTC
. | TRBJ2-1 | TRBV4-1 | TRBD1 | CASAGDRGAQYEQFF | TGCGCCAGCGCCGGGGACAGGGGGGCTCAATATGAGCAGTTCTTC
. | TRBJ1-1 | TRBV19 | TRBD1 | CASSLQGASEAFF | TGTGCCAGTAGTTTACAGGGGGCTAGTGAAGCTTTCTTT
once | TRBJ1-6 | TRBV19 | . | CASSNMAERSPLHF | TGTGCCAGTAGTAATATGGCAGAACGTTCACCCCTCCACTTT
. | TRBJ1-2 | TRBV29-1 | . | CSVEGGLSYTF | TGCAGCGTTGAAGGGGGACTCTCTTACACCTTC
. | TRBJ2-5 | TRBV19 | TRBD1 | CASSLRDRRLETQYF | TGTGCCAGTAGTCTCCGGGACAGAAGGCTAGAGACCCAGTACTTC
once | TRBJ1-1 | TRBV24-1 | . | CASSGGTEAFF | TGTGCCAGCTCGGGGGGAACTGAAGCTTTCTTT
. | TRBJ2-7 | TRBV5-5 | TRBD1 | CASSWTGGSYEQYF | TGTGCCAGCAGCTGGACAGGGGGCTCCTACGAGCAGTACTTC
. | TRBJ1-5 | TRBV10-2 | . | CASTPGGQPQHF | TGCGCCAGCACGCCCGGGGGTCAGCCCCAGCATTTT
few | TRBJ1-1 | TRBV6-6 | TRBD1 | CASSNPGTGGTEAFF | TGTGCCAGCAGTAATCCCGGGACAGGGGGCACTGAAGCTTTCTTT
. | TRBJ1-5 | TRBV5-6 | TRBD1 | CASSSSRDRNQPQHF | TGTGCCAGCAGCTCAAGCCGGGACAGAAATCAGCCCCAGCATTTT
. | TRBJ2-1 | TRBV27 | . | CASSFRVNEQFF | TGTGCCAGCAGTTTTCGGGTGAATGAGCAGTTCTTC
. | TRBJ2-6 | TRBV14 | . | CASSQETVSSGANVLTF | TGTGCCAGCAGCCAGGAGACAGTTAGCTCTGGGGCCAACGTCCTGACTTTC
. | TRBJ2-1 | TRBV18 | . | CASSLSGRSSYNEQFF | TGTGCCAGCTCACTCAGCGGACGGAGCTCCTACAATGAGCAGTTCTTC
. | TRBJ1-3 | TRBV28 | TRBD1 | CASSFDRGPGNTIYF | TGTGCCAGCAGCTTTGACAGGGGGCCCGGAAACACCATATATTTT
. | TRBJ1-1 | TRBV28 | . | CASNVQNEAFF | TGTGCCAGCAACGTCCAGAATGAAGCTTTCTTT
. | TRBJ2-7 | TRBV6-1 | TRBD1 | CASSENTGGPYEQYF | TGTGCCAGCAGTGAGAACACAGGGGGTCCCTACGAGCAGTACTTC
. | TRBJ2-6 | TRBV19 | . | CASSSVLKQSGANVLTF | TGTGCCAGTAGTTCCGTTCTTAAACAATCGGGGGCCAACGTCCTGACTTTC
once | TRBJ1-1 | TRBV12-5 | TRBD1 | CASGPPGGISTEAFF | TGTGCTAGTGGTCCCCCAGGGGGGATAAGCACTGAAGCTTTCTTT
. | TRBJ2-7 | TRBV7-3 | TRBD2 | CASSFWTSGARYEQYF | TGTGCCAGCAGCTTTTGGACTAGCGGGGCCCGCTACGAGCAGTACTTC
. | TRBJ1-2 | TRBV18 | . | CASSRPGDGNGYTF | TGTGCCAGCTCACGACCAGGGGATGGAAATGGCTACACCTTC